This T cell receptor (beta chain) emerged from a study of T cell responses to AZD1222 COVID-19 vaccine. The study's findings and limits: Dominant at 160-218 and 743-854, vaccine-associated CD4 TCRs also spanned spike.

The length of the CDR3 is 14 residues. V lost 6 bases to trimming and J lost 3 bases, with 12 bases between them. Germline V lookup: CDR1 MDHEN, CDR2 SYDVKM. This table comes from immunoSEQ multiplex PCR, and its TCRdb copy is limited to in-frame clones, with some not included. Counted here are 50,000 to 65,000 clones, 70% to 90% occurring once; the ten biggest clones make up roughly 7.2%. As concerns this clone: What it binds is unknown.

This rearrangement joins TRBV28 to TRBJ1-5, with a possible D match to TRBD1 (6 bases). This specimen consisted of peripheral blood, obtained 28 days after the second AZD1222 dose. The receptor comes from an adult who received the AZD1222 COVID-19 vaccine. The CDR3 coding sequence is TGTGCCAGCAGAGAGGGGGTCCACAATCAGCCCCAGCATTTT. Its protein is CASREGVHNQPQHF.